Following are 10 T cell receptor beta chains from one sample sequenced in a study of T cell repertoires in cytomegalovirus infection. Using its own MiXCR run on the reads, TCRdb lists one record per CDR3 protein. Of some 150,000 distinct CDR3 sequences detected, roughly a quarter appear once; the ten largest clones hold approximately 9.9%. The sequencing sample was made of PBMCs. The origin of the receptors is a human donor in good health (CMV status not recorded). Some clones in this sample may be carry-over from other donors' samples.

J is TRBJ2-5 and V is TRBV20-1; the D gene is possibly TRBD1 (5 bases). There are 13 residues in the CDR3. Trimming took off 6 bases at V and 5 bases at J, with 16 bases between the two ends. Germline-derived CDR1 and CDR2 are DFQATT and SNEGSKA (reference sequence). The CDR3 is CSAPGLLQETQYF. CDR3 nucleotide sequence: TGCAGTGCCCCAGGGCTTCTCCAGGAGACCCAGTACTTC.

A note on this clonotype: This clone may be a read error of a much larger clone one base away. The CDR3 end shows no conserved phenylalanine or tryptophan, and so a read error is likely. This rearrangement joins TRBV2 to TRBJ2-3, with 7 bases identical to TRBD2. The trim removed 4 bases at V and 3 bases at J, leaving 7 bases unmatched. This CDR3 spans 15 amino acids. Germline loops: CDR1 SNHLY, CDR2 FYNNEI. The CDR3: CASSGRRGRTDTQYL. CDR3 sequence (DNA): TGTGCCAGCAGTGGAAGGCGGGGGAGAACAGATACGCAGTATCTT.

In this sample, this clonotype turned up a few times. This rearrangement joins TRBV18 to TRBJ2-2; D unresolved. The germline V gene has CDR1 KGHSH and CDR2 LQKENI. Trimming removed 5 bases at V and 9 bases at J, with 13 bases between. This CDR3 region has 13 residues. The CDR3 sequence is CASSIQSLRELFF. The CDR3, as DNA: TGTGCCAGCTCAATCCAGTCCCTGAGGGAGCTGTTTTTT.

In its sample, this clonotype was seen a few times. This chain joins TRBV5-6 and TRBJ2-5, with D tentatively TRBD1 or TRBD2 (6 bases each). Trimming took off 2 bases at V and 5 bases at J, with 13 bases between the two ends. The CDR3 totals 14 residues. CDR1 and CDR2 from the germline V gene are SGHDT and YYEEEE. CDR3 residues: CASSFVGGTETQYF. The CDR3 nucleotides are TGTGCCAGCAGCTTCGTGGGGGGCACGGAGACCCAGTACTTC.

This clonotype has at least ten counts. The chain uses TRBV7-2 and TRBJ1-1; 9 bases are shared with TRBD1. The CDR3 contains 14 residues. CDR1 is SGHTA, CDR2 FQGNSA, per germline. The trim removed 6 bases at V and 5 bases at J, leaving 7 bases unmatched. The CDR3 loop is CASSKGQGGTEAFF. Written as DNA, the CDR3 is TGTGCCAGCAGTAAGGGACAGGGCGGGACTGAAGCTTTCTTT.

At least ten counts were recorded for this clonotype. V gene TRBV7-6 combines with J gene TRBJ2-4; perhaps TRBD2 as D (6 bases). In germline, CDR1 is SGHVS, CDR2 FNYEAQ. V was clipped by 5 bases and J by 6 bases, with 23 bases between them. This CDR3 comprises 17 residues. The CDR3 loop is CASSPSPQGVGGNIQYF. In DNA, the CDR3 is TGTGCCAGCAGCCCCTCCCCCCAGGGAGTGGGGGGAAACATTCAGTACTTC.

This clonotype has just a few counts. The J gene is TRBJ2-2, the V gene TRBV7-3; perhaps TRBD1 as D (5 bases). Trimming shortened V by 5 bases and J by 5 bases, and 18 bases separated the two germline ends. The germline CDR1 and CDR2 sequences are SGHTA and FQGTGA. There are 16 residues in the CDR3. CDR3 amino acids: CASSPLPGKETGELFF. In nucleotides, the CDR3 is TGTGCCAGCAGCCCGCTCCCAGGGAAAGAGACCGGGGAGCTGTTTTTT.

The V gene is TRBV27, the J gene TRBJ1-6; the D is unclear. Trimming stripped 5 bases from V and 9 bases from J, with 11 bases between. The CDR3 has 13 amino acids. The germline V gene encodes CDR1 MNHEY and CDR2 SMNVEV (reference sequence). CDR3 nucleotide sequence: TGTGCCAGCAGTCCAGACATTATTTCACCCCTCCACTTT. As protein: CASSPDIISPLHF.

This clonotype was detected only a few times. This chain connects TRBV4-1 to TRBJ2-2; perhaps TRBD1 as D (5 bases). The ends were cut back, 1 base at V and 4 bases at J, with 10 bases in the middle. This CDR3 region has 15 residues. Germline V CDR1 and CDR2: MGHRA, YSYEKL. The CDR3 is CASSQAGAFTGELFF. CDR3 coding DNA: TGCGCCAGCAGCCAAGCTGGGGCCTTCACCGGGGAGCTGTTTTTT.

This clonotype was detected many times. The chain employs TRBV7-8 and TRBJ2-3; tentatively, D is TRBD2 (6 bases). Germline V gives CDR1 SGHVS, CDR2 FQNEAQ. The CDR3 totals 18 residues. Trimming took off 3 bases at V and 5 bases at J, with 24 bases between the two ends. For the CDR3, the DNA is TGTGCCAGCAGCTTTCTGAATGGAGGGCCGGCCGTTGTAGATACGCAGTATTTT. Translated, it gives CASSFLNGGPAVVDTQYF.